This T cell receptor (beta chain) emerged from a study of human T cells and chemical hapten exposure. The sample's time point: patch test 1, 2 weeks after DPC sensitization. Specified treatment: therapeutic diphenylcyclopropenone sensitization with weekly scalp DPC. This clonotype was recorded only once. A read error may be the cause here, since a much bigger clone is one base away. V lost 2 bases to trimming and J lost 5 bases, with 15 bases between them. Germline V gene sequence: CDR1 MNHEY, CDR2 SVGEGT. The CDR3 contains 15 residues. A single record per CDR3 protein comes from TCRdb applying MiXCR to the RACE reads. The data contain some 180,000 distinct CDR3 sequences, approximately 20% of them singletons.

The specimen comprised whole blood, sampled in connection with sensitization to the hapten diphenylcyclopropenone (DPC). The rearrangement uses TRBV6-2 or TRBV6-3 and TRBJ2-5, with TRBD2 as a possible D gene (5 bases). The TCR sequence derives from a woman in her forties or fifties with alopecia areata. Some clones in this sample may be carry-over from other donors' samples. CDR3: CASSYGGLCLETQYF. CDR3 DNA: TGTGCCAGCAGTTACGGCGGACTGTGCTTGGAGACCCAGTACTTC.